Below, 11 T cell receptor beta chains from the same sample are listed, as sequenced in a study of neoadjuvant nivolumab and ipilimumab in lung cancer. Only in-frame clones appear in the TCRdb table, and some are missing; sequencing was by immunoSEQ multiplex PCR. The sample lists some 10,000 clones; approximately 77% were seen once. Sequences were derived from tumor tissue, sampled after neoadjuvant nivolumab, alone or with ipilimumab, at or shortly before surgery. These receptor sequences come from an adult with non-small cell lung cancer. Some clones in this sample may be carry-over from other donors' samples.

This sequence joins TRBV18 and TRBJ1-5, with a tentative D call TRBD1 (6 bases). The CDR3 is made up of 13 amino acids. The V gene's germline CDR1 is KGHSH and CDR2 LQKENI. V lost 5 bases and J 7 bases, leaving 12 bases between the germline ends. The CDR3 DNA is TGTGCCAGCTCAACAGGGAGGGAGCAGCCCCAGCATTTT. Its protein product is CASSTGREQPQHF.

The chain has TRBV11-2 and TRBJ1-2, with D tentatively TRBD1 (6 bases). Trimming took off 5 bases at V and 1 base at J, with 11 bases between the two ends. The CDR3 loop spans 14 amino acids. The V gene's germline CDR1 is SGHAT and CDR2 FQNNGV. CDR3 DNA: TGTGCCAGCAGCCCAGGACAGCTTAACTATGGCTACACCTTC. Its translation is CASSPGQLNYGYTF.

This clone was seen a handful of times. V and J are TRBV7-2 and TRBJ2-1; D is undetermined. This CDR3 comprises 15 residues. V was pared by 1 base and J by 2 bases, with 9 bases between. Germline CDR1 reads SGHTA; CDR2 reads FQGNSA. The CDR3 bases are TGTGCCAGCAGCTTAGTCGCCCTTACCTACAATGAGCAGTTCTTC. Its translation is CASSLVALTYNEQFF.

For the CDR3, the DNA is TGTGCCAGCAGCTTAGAGGGGGGCACAGATACGCAGTATTTT. Protein sequence: CASSLEGGTDTQYF. The J gene is TRBJ2-3, the V gene TRBV7-6, with D perhaps TRBD1 (6 bases). Trimming shortened V by 1 base and J by 1 base, and 6 bases separated the two germline ends. The CDR3 has 14 residues. The germline CDR1 and CDR2 sequences are SGHVS and FNYEAQ.

This clone turned up a few times. CDR3 DNA sequence: TGTGCCAGCAGCTTAGTCCCGGCTAGCAGAACCTACGAGCAGTACTTC. The encoded protein is CASSLVPASRTYEQYF. The chain couples TRBV11-2 to TRBJ2-7, with a possible D match to TRBD2 (5 bases). This CDR3 contains 16 residues. V was cut by 1 base and J by 2 bases, with 15 bases left in between. Germline V lookup: CDR1 SGHAT, CDR2 FQNNGV.

This rearrangement joins TRBV5-1 to TRBJ1-5, with D maybe TRBD1 (5 bases). This CDR3 region has 15 residues. Between the trimmed V and J ends, which lost 0 bases and 6 bases, there was a span of 13 bases. Germline-derived CDR1 and CDR2 are SGHRS and YFSETQ. DNA for the CDR3: TGCGCCAGCAGCTTGGAGGGACGAGGGTCTCAGCCCCAGCATTTT. Translation: CASSLEGRGSQPQHF. Supplemented by reference TRBV5-1 and TRBJ1-5, the full variable domain reads KAGVTQTPRYLIKTRGQQVTLSCSPISGHRSVSWYQQTPGQGLQFLFEYFSETQRNKGNFPGRFSGRQFSNSRSEMNVSTLELGDSALYLCASSLEGRGSQPQHFGDGTRLSIL.

This clone has just one count. The chain has TRBV27 and TRBJ2-7; the D call may be TRBD1 or TRBD2 (5 bases each). The V end lost 5 bases, the J end lost 2 bases, and 22 bases lay between the germline ends. Germline CDR1 is MNHEY and CDR2 is SMNVEV (reference sequence). There are 17 residues in the CDR3. The CDR3 DNA reads as TGTGCCAGCAGTACCGCAGGCGAGGGGTCTGAGACCTACGAGCAGTACTTC. Translated, it gives CASSTAGEGSETYEQYF.

V is TRBV4-1 and J is TRBJ2-1, with D possibly TRBD1 on 5 matching bases. Germline V gene data show CDR1 as MGHRA and CDR2 as YSYEKL. V was cut by 1 base and J by 8 bases, with 12 bases left in between. This CDR3 is built from 14 residues. The CDR3 coding sequence is TGCGCCAGCAGCCAAGGTCCCCTAGGGGATGAGCAGTTCTTC. It is translated as CASSQGPLGDEQFF.

Remarks on this clone: This same CDR3 is encoded by further DNA sequences in the sample. The J gene is TRBJ1-1, the V gene TRBV18; no definite D call. This CDR3 has 13 amino acids. The germline V and J ends were trimmed by 3 bases and 1 base, with 6 bases remaining between them. The germline CDR1 and CDR2 sequences are KGHSH and LQKENI. CDR3 loop: CASSPQENTEAFF. The CDR3 DNA reads as TGTGCCAGCTCACCCCAGGAGAACACTGAAGCTTTCTTT.

This rearrangement joins TRBV11-2 to TRBJ1-2; D remains unclear. The germline V and J ends were trimmed by 3 bases and 7 bases, with 9 bases remaining between them. CDR1 SGHAT and CDR2 FQNNGV come from the germline V gene. The CDR3 runs 12 residues. In nucleotides, the CDR3 is TGTGCCAGCAGCTTCAAAGGGTTTGGCTACACCTTC. It yields the protein CASSFKGFGYTF.

CDR3 residues: CASSLTPSGVGGEQFF. In DNA form, the CDR3 reads TGTGCCAGCAGCCTCACCCCTAGCGGGGTCGGAGGTGAGCAGTTCTTC. This chain uses TRBV7-3 with TRBJ2-1; 9 nucleotides line up with TRBD2. This CDR3 is 16 amino acids long. Per the germline V gene, CDR1 is SGHTA and CDR2 is FQGTGA. V lost 5 bases and J lost 9; bases outside the gene matches: 14. Filled out from reference TRBV7-3 and TRBJ2-1, the complete variable domain reads GAGVSQTPSNKVTEKGKYVELRCDPISGHTALYWYRQSLGQGPEFLIYFQGTGAADDSGLPNDRFFAVRPEGSVSTLKIQRTERGDSAVYLCASSLTPSGVGGEQFFGPGTRLTVL.